This TCR beta chain was sequenced during a study of blood T cell repertoires in COVID-19. This table comes from immunoSEQ multiplex PCR, and its TCRdb copy is limited to in-frame clones, with some not included. The sample gives 330,000 or so clones, 80% to 90% of which show up once; about 1.9% is in the top ten. This CDR3 is built from 15 residues. Trimming shortened V by 4 bases and J by 1 base, and 14 bases separated the two germline ends. Looked up from germline, CDR1 is LGHDT and CDR2 is YNNKEL (reference sequence). The chain couples TRBV3-1 (or the pseudogene TRBV3-2) to TRBJ2-7; D remains unclear. Sequencing was carried out using PBMCs or T cells enriched from blood (not recorded which). The receptor's source is a man aged 40-55 years in a cohort exposed to, infected with or recovered from COVID-19 (not recorded which). CDR3 sequence: CASSLESYASYEQYF. CDR3 sequence (DNA): TGTGCCAGCAGCCTTGAATCCTATGCATCCTACGAGCAGTACTTC.